This passage covers 9 T cell receptor beta chains from one sample sequenced in a study of blood T cell repertoires in COVID-19. Here immunoSEQ multiplex PCR was the method, and the copy in TCRdb shows in-frame clones only, minus some. The sample holds roughly 90,000 clones; roughly 82% are singletons and the top ten take more than 25%. Sequencing input: peripheral blood. These receptors came from a human donor in a cohort sampled during active COVID-19.

The chain carries TRBV9 and TRBJ1-6; 9 bases map to TRBD1. CDR1 and CDR2 (germline): SGDLS, YYNGEE. This CDR3 has 15 amino acids. V trimming: 5 bases; J trimming: 10 bases; junction bases outside the gene matches: 10. CDR3: CASSPGTGPGSPLHF. The DNA for the CDR3 is TGTGCCAGCAGTCCAGGGACAGGGCCGGGGTCACCCCTCCACTTT.

The genes are TRBV28 and TRBJ2-3; 8 positions agree with TRBD2. V shed 7 bases, J shed 1 base, and the junction held 4 bases outside the gene matches. This CDR3 region has 14 residues. From germline, CDR1 is MDHEN and CDR2 SYDVKM. CDR3 coding DNA: TGTGCCAGCACCATGACTAGCGGCACAGATACGCAGTATTTT. This gives the protein CASTMTSGTDTQYF.

The rearrangement uses TRBV9 and TRBJ2-7, with 8 bases fitting TRBD2. Per germline, CDR1 SGDLS and CDR2 YYNGEE. J lost 4 bases, V lost 4 bases, and 7 bases had no gene match. The CDR3 totals 14 residues. The CDR3 DNA is TGTGCCAGCAGCCCCGGGACTAGGATATACGAGCAGTACTTC. It encodes CASSPGTRIYEQYF.

As for this clone: Other DNA sequences from this sample encode an identical CDR3 as well. J is TRBJ1-5 and V is TRBV2, with no clear D. The V and J ends lost 4 bases and 2 bases respectively, with 9 bases between them. Germline values: CDR1 SNHLY, CDR2 FYNNEI. This CDR3 has 14 residues. CDR3 residues: CASSGEGGNQPQHF. For the CDR3, the DNA is TGTGCCAGCAGTGGAGAGGGCGGCAATCAGCCCCAGCATTTT.

The genes are TRBV28 and TRBJ2-5; TRBD2 is a possible D gene (5 bases). Per the germline V gene, CDR1 is MDHEN and CDR2 is SYDVKM. The length of the CDR3 is 14 residues. The V gene lost 6 bases and the J gene lost 3 bases, with 14 bases spanning the gap. This CDR3 is CASSKDWAEETQYF. The DNA of the CDR3 is TGTGCCAGCAGCAAGGACTGGGCGGAAGAGACCCAGTACTTC.

This clone has a single count. The chain uses TRBV3-1 (or the pseudogene TRBV3-2) and TRBJ2-1, with D unclear. V was trimmed by 4 bases and J by 3 bases, leaving 16 bases between them. CDR3 length: 16 amino acids. CDR1 and CDR2 from the germline V gene are LGHDT and YNNKEL (reference sequence). The CDR3 bases are TGTGCCAGCAGCCGGAGAGTGATAGCCGTCTACAATGAGCAGTTCTTC. Encoded protein: CASSRRVIAVYNEQFF.

J is TRBJ1-1 and V is TRBV6-2 or TRBV6-3; no reliable D call. This CDR3 has 13 residues. Germline V CDR1 and CDR2: MNHEY, SVGEGT. Trimming cost V 4 bases and J 5 bases, with 11 bases left between them. The CDR3 nucleotides read TGTGCCAGCAGTTTAGTAAAGTGGACTGAAGCTTTCTTT. Its protein product is CASSLVKWTEAFF.

The chain employs TRBV7-2 and TRBJ2-7; 9 nucleotides align to TRBD2. J lost 2 bases, V lost 5 bases, and 4 bases had no gene match. CDR1 SGHTA and CDR2 FQGNSA come from the germline V gene. The CDR3 spans 14 residues. This CDR3 reads CASSQRGDPYEQYF. The DNA for the CDR3 is TGTGCCAGCAGCCAGCGGGGGGATCCCTACGAGCAGTACTTC.

The V gene is TRBV10-3, the J gene TRBJ2-1, with 8 bases matching TRBD2. Germline values: CDR1 ENHRY, CDR2 SYGVKD. The CDR3 totals 16 residues. The J segment lost 6 bases and the V segment lost 3 bases, leaving 10 bases of the junction unmatched. CDR3 sequence: CAISDHPGLGPNEQFF. The CDR3, as DNA: TGTGCCATCAGTGACCATCCGGGACTAGGGCCCAATGAGCAGTTCTTC.